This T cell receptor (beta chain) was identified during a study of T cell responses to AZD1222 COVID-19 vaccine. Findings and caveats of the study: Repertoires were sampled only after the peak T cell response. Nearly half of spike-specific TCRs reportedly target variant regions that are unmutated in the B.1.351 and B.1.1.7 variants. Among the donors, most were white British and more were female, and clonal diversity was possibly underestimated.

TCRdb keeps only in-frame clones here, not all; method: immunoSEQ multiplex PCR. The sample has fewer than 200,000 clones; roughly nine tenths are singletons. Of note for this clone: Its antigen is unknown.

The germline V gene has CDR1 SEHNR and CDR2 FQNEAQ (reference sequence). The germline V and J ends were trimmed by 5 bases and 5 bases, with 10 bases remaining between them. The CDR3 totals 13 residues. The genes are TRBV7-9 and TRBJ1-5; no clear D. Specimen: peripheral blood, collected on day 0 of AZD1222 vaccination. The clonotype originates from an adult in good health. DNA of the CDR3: TGTGCCAGCAGCCTGACTGCTGATCAGCCCCAGCATTTT. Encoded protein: CASSLTADQPQHF. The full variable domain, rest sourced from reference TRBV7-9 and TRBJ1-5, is DTGVSQNPRHKITKRGQNVTFRCDPISEHNRLYWYRQTLGQGPEFLTYFQNEAQLEKSRLLSDRFSAERPKGSFSTLEIQRTEQGDSAMYLCASSLTADQPQHFGDGTRLSIL.